Listed below are T cell receptor beta chains from one sample, sequenced in a study of cytomegalovirus exposure and HLA in healthy donors. TCRdb keeps only in-frame clones here, not all; method: immunoSEQ multiplex PCR. The repertoire holds around 80,000 clones, with roughly 70% as singletons. The sequenced material came from PBMCs. Receptors were obtained from a man in his forties in good health and CMV-seropositive. CDR3s include the opening cysteine and the closing phenylalanine or tryptophan.

v_call	cdr3_aa
TRBV2	CASSGIGREAFF
TRBV28	CASSSLQASGNTIYF
TRBV20-1	CSADRAGGYTF
TRBV2	CASGGGILLSGRNEQFF
TRBV7-6	CASGTREHEQYF
TRBV5-6	CASSLTATYNEKLFF
TRBV23-1	CASSPGKAEAFF
TRBV4-1	CASSHGLAGGYEQYF
TRBV15	CATSRDPQDTQYF
TRBV5-5	CASSLRDTYEQYF
TRBV4-2	CASSQDPSGYTF
TRBV5-5	CASTTDGSGDETQYF
TRBV5-5	CASSPGTSGGYEQYF
TRBV19	CASSPGLGSSYEQYF
TRBV6-1	CASSRDRAEGPLHF
TRBV19	CASSRTSGVSGANVLTF
TRBV7-6	CASSLARGDEQFF
TRBV28	CASRVWGENTEAFF
TRBV5-1	CASSSGTSTEAFF
TRBV7-2	CASSLGGRGTDTQYF
TRBV9	CASSLRGDTGDGNTIYF
TRBV5-1	CASRQANTEAFF
TRBV9	CASSVASGGGETQYF
TRBV4-1	CASSQVAGHKIISGNTIYF
TRBV7-3	CASSPGTGLEQYF
TRBV2	CASSQKGDEQFF